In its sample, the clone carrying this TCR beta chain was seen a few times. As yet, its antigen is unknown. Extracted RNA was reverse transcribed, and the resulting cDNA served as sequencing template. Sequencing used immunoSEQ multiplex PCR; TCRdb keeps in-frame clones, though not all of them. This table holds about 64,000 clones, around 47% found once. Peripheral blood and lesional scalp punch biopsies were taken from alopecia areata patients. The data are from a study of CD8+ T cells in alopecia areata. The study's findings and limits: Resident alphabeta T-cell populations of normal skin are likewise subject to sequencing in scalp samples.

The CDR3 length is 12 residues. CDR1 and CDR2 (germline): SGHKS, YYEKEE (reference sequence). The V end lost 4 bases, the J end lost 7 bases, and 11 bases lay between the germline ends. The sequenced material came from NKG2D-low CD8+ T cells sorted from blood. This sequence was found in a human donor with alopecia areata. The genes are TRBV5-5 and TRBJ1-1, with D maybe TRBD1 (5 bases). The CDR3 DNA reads TGTGCCAGCAGCCTCCCGGGGCTTGAAGCTTTCTTT. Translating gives CASSLPGLEAFF.